This paragraph reports one T cell receptor (beta chain). Antigen specificity is unknown. The data belong to a study of T cell responses to AZD1222 COVID-19 vaccine. Overall study context: The analysis combined second doses at about 4 or about 12 weeks. Study-wide findings and caveats: Receipt of two AZD1222 doses was followed by a rise in Spike-specific TCR breadth and depth. Reportedly, nearly half of unique spike TCRs recognized epitopes outside B.1.351/B.1.1.7 mutations. CD4 TCRs associated with vaccination spanned spike, dominating at 160-218 and 743-854.

With 0 bases removed from V and 10 bases from J, the gap between germline ends came to 9 bases. The CDR3 has 12 amino acids. Germline V gene sequence: CDR1 KGHSH, CDR2 LQKENI. TCRdb keeps only in-frame clones here, not all; method: immunoSEQ multiplex PCR. The profile shows roughly 120,000 clones, around 86% of them singletons. The specimen comprised peripheral blood, sampled on day 0 of AZD1222 vaccination. This rearrangement joins TRBV18 to TRBJ1-1; D possibly corresponds to TRBD1 (5 bases). The source of this sequence is an adult in good health. The DNA of the CDR3 is TGTGCCAGCTCACCACCGGCGAGGGGAGCTTTCTTT. The encoded protein is CASSPPARGAFF.